The clone carrying this T cell receptor (beta chain) has a single count. The data are from a study of blood T cell repertoires in COVID-19. The assay was immunoSEQ multiplex PCR, and TCRdb's table has in-frame clones only and misses some. The table shows 100,000 or so clones, with just under 80% occurring only once. This clonotype originated in a woman between 65 and 79 years old with acute or convalescent COVID-19. Input material: peripheral blood.

CDR3 sequence: CASSTGTGSDTQYF. Here the CDR3 DNA reads TGTGCCAGTAGTACCGGGACAGGGTCAGATACGCAGTATTTT. The rearrangement links TRBV11-3 to TRBJ2-3; 9 nucleotides agree with TRBD1. Germline loops: CDR1 SGHNT, CDR2 YENEEA. The J segment lost 4 bases and the V segment lost 9 bases, leaving 8 bases of the junction unmatched. This CDR3 is 14 amino acids long.